Listed below are T cell receptor beta chains from one sample, sequenced in a study of Graves' ophthalmopathy and Graves' hyperthyroidism. MiXCR, run by TCRdb on the multiplex PCR reads, gives a single entry per CDR3 protein. The sample has about 390,000 distinct CDR3 sequences; 15% to 20% are singletons. The sample comprised peripheral blood. These receptors were collected from an adult woman with stable Graves' hyperthyroidism. The CDR3 runs from the conserved cysteine through the conserved F or W. Each record gives: clone size, J gene, V gene, CDR3 protein. Clone size is not always given. Where it is, it says once, few, many or a class for expanded clones.

NA | TRBJ1-2 | TRBV20-1 | CSARAGWWGGYTF
NA | TRBJ2-5 | TRBV4-1 | CASSLLGTSGSIVKETQYF
many | TRBJ2-7 | TRBV7-2 | CASSSGLAGQYEQYF
many | TRBJ2-2 | TRBV6-5 | CASSYSRMNTGELFF
many | TRBJ1-2 | TRBV29-1 | CSVPAGGYGYTF
NA | TRBJ1-1 | TRBV6-5 | CASSYSMGFVEFF
NA | TRBJ1-5 | TRBV20-1 | CSATGAPKGPQHF
many | TRBJ1-5 | TRBV20-1 | CSAPKEGGLLNQPQHF
many | TRBJ2-7 | TRBV18 | CASSPESRKSYEQYF
many | TRBJ1-1 | TRBV20-1 | CSASTFSGRQNTEAFF
NA | TRBJ1-5 | TRBV4-1 | CASSQTGFNQPQHF
few | TRBJ1-6 | TRBV5-1 | CASSLVPGRYNSPLHF
many | TRBJ2-2 | TRBV6-2/TRBV6-3 | CASSLYQGAGELFF
many | TRBJ1-2 | TRBV5-1 | CASSAGLGYGYTF
many | TRBJ2-7 | TRBV5-1 | CASSPQTGAGEQYF
many | TRBJ1-1 | TRBV30 | CAWTRYNNAEAFF
many | TRBJ2-3 | TRBV12-3/TRBV12-4 | CASSLNSGGTDTQYF
many | TRBJ2-5 | TRBV12-5 | CASDTGRSQETQYF
many | TRBJ2-7 | TRBV12-5 | CASGLGGRASEQYF
NA | TRBJ2-4 | TRBV20-1 | CSAEGRWDIQYF
many | TRBJ1-2 | TRBV2 | CASSESRNYGYTF
many | TRBJ1-1 | TRBV12-3/TRBV12-4 | CASSFQEMNTEAFF
NA | TRBJ2-7 | TRBV4-1 | CASSQDFEAGVLDEQYF
few | TRBJ2-5 | TRBV19 | CASRAFTQETQYF
once | TRBJ1-1 | TRBV20-1 | CSARRGGGKTEAFF
NA | TRBJ2-5 | TRBV10-3 | CAISAGTQETEYF
few | TRBJ1-1 | TRBV20-1 | CSAKPHTEAFF
many | TRBJ2-4 | TRBV7-2 | CASSLGSGYIQYF
few | TRBJ2-2 | TRBV18 | CASSLTSGSTSGELFF
many | TRBJ1-2 | TRBV6-2/TRBV6-3 | CASVPTGLFLGYTF
many | TRBJ2-2 | TRBV11-1 | CASSLSNKATGNTGELFF
many | TRBJ1-3 | TRBV10-3 | CAIRAEGDTIYF
many | TRBJ2-2 | TRBV2 | CASSWDRRTGELFF
many | TRBJ1-3 | TRBV28 | CASSPDGVSGNTIYF
few | TRBJ2-3 | TRBV30 | CAWSFGLSTDTQYF
many | TRBJ1-1 | TRBV20-1 | CSARDSRAVGGGTEAFF
many | TRBJ2-7 | TRBV20-1 | CSARGDYEQYF
few | TRBJ1-5 | TRBV7-8 | CASSLDTKQNNQPQHF
many | TRBJ2-7 | TRBV5-1 | CASSPPSSGSYEQYF
NA | TRBJ2-2 | TRBV5-6 | CASLLGVGTGELFF
many | TRBJ2-7 | TRBV12-3/TRBV12-4 | CASSHSGRNSYEQYF
many | TRBJ1-5 | TRBV28 | CASSSNVLSHF
many | TRBJ1-1 | TRBV27 | CASSLSIRGVDTEAFF
many | TRBJ2-7 | TRBV29-1 | CSVTGTGSDGEQYF
many | TRBJ1-1 | TRBV28 | CASSRKFGSEAFF
NA | TRBJ1-5 | TRBV29-1 | CSVPDQPQHF
many | TRBJ2-2 | TRBV5-1 | CASSLSVSGELFF
many | TRBJ2-7 | TRBV6-5 | CASSSLVAGYEQYF
few | TRBJ2-7 | TRBV7-8 | CASSSPYRGKEQYF
NA | TRBJ1-1 | TRBV6-5 | CASSYGRLARAFF
many | TRBJ2-2 | TRBV20-1 | CSARGGQFGELFF
many | TRBJ1-2 | TRBV2 | CASSAPTEGTDYGYTF
many | TRBJ2-7 | TRBV6-5 | CASRKFTGEGLYF
many | TRBJ1-5 | TRBV19 | CASSMTGANQPQHF
many | TRBJ1-5 | TRBV28 | CASSPRLPENQPQHF
NA | TRBJ1-1 | TRBV13 | CASRLSRGRGNTEAFF
NA | TRBJ2-4 | TRBV4-1 | CASSPQGIENIRYF
many | TRBJ2-4 | TRBV28 | CASSSGYQNIQYF
many | TRBJ2-5 | TRBV20-1 | CSASGQGGGTQYF
many | TRBJ1-6 | TRBV28 | CASTFARSSPLHF